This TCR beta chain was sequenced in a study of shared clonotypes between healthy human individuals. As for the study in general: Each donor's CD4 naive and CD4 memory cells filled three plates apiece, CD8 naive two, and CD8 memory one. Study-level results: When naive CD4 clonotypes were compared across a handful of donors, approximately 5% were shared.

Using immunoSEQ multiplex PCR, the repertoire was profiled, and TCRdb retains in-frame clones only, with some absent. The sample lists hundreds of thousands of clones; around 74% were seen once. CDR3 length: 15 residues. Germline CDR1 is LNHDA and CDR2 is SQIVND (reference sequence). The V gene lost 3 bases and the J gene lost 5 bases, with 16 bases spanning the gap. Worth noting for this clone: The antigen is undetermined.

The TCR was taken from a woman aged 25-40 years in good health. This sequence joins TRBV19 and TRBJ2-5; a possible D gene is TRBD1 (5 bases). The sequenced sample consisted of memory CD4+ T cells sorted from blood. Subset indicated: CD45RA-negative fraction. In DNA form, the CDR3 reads TGTGCCAGTAGTATTCTGGCAGGGCCAAGGGAGACCCAGTACTTC. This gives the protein CASSILAGPRETQYF.